The clone carrying this T cell receptor beta chain was seen more than once but under ten times. The PCR ran on 60 Vbeta and 13 Jbeta primers. Under the authors' procedure: Unique TCR beta chains numbered 60 million to 100 million in a later analysis, with roughly 11 million shared. TCRdb's copy holds only in-frame clones and misses some; the assay was immunoSEQ multiplex PCR. V, J and clone size are those of that table, while D and trimming were read from the DNA. The table has about 170,000 clones, roughly 70% seen once. The sample comes from a study of cytomegalovirus exposure and HLA in healthy donors. The junction had 5 bases not matched to a gene; V was cut back by 4 bases and J by 3 bases. The germline gives CDR1 SGHTA, CDR2 FQGTGA. CDR3 length: 15 residues.

The sample was PBMCs. The TCR originated in a woman aged 18-30 years in good health and CMV-seropositive. The V and J genes are TRBV7-3 and TRBJ1-1; 10 nucleotides align to TRBD1. CDR3 in DNA: TGTGCCAGCAGCTCGGGACAGGGGTGGGACACTGAAGCTTTCTTT. Amino acid sequence: CASSSGQGWDTEAFF. Full variable domain (rest looked up from reference TRBV7-3 and TRBJ1-1): GAGVSQTPSNKVTEKGKYVELRCDPISGHTALYWYRQSLGQGPEFLIYFQGTGAADDSGLPNDRFFAVRPEGSVSTLKIQRTERGDSAVYLCASSSGQGWDTEAFFGQGTRLTVV.